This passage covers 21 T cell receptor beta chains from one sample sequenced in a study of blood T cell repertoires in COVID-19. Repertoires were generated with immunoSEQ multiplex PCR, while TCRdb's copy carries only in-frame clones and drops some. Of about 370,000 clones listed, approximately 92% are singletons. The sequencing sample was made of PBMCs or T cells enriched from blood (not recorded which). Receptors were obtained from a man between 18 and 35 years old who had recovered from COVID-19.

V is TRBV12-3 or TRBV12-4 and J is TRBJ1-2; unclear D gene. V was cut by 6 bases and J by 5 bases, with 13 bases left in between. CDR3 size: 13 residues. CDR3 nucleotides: TGTGCCAGCAGCTTGGAGAGGCGGTATGGCTACACCTTC. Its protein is CASSLERRYGYTF.

The CDR3 loop reads CASSLMARGTEAFF. The CDR3, as DNA: TGTGCCAGCAGCTTAATGGCCAGGGGGACTGAAGCTTTCTTT. This rearrangement joins TRBV7-3 to TRBJ1-1; 7 nucleotides agree with TRBD1. This CDR3 is built from 14 residues. The V gene end was trimmed by 1 base and the J gene end by 5 bases; junction bases not matched to a gene: 4. Per the germline V gene, CDR1 is SGHTA and CDR2 is FQGTGA.

This chain's CDR3 is CASSESWTGRSTEAFF. The CDR3 DNA follows: TGTGCCAGCAGTGAATCCTGGACAGGGCGGAGCACTGAAGCTTTCTTT. V is TRBV2 and J is TRBJ1-1; 8 nucleotides match TRBD1. The germline CDR1 and CDR2 sequences are SNHLY and FYNNEI. The J segment lost 4 bases and the V segment lost 2 bases, leaving 9 bases of the junction unmatched. CDR3 length: 16 amino acids.

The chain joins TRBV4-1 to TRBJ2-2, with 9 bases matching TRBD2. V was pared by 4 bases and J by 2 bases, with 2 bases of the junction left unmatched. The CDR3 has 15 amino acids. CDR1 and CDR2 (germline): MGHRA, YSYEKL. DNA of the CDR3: TGCGCCAGCAGCCTGCGGGGGGGTAACACCGGGGAGCTGTTTTTT. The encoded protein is CASSLRGGNTGELFF.

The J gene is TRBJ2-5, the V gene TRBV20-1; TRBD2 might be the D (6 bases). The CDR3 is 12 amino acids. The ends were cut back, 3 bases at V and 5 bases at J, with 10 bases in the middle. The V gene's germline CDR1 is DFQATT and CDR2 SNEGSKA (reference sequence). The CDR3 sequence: CSASLRGETQYF. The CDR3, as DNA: TGCAGTGCTAGTCTCCGGGGGGAGACCCAGTACTTC.

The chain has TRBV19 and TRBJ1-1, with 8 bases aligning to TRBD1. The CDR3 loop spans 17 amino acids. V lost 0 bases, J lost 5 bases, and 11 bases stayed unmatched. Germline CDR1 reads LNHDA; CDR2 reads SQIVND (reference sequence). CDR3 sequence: CASSIDSGGVRHTEAFF. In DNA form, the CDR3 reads TGTGCCAGTAGTATAGATTCAGGGGGCGTACGACATACTGAAGCTTTCTTT.

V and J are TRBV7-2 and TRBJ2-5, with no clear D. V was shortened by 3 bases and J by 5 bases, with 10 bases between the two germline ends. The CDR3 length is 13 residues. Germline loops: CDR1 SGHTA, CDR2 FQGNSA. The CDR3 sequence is CASSFSVLETQYF. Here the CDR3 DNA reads TGTGCCAGCAGCTTCTCTGTGTTGGAGACCCAGTACTTC.

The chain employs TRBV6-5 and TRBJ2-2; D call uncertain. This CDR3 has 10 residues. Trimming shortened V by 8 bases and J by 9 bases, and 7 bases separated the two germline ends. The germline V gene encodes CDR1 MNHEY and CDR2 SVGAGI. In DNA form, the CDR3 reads TGTGCCAGCCTCTCGTGGGAGCTGTTTTTT. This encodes CASLSWELFF.

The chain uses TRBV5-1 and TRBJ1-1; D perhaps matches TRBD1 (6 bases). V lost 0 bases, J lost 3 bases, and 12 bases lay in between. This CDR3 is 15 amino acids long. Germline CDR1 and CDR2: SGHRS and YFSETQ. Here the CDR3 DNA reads TGCGCCAGCAGCTTGGCCGGGGGGCAAGACACTGAAGCTTTCTTT. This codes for CASSLAGGQDTEAFF.

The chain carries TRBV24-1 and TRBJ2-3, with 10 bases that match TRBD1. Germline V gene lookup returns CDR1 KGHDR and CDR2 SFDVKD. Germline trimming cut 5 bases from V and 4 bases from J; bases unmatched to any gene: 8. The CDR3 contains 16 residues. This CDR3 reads CATSVPLGTGADTQYF. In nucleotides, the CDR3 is TGTGCCACCAGTGTCCCCTTGGGGACAGGGGCAGATACGCAGTATTTT.

The CDR3 loop is CSVLESSYEQYF. CDR3 nucleotide sequence: TGCAGCGTTCTGGAGAGCTCCTACGAGCAGTACTTC. The chain recombines TRBV29-1 with TRBJ2-7; D remains unclear. This CDR3 spans 12 amino acids. The V end was cut by 5 bases, the J end by 0 bases, with 8 bases between. Germline loops: CDR1 SQVTM, CDR2 ANQGSEA.

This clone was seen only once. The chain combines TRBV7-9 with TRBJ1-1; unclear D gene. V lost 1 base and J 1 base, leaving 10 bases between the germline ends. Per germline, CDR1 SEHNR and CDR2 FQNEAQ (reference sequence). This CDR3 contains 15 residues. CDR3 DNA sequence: TGTGCCAGCAGCTTAGGGGCCTCCGGGAACACTGAAGCTTTCTTT. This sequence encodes CASSLGASGNTEAFF.

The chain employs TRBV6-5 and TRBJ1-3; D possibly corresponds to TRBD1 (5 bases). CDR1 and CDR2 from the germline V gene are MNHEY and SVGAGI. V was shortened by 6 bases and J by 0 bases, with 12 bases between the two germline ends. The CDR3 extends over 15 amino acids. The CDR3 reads CASRPGILSGNTIYF. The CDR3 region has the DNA TGTGCCAGCAGGCCAGGGATTCTCTCTGGAAACACCATATATTTT.

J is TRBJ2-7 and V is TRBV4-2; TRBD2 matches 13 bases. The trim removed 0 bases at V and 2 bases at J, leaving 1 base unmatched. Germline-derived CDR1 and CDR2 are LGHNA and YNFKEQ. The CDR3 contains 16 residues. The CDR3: CASSQEGTSGTYEQYF. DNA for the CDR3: TGTGCCAGCAGCCAAGAGGGGACTAGCGGGACCTACGAGCAGTACTTC.

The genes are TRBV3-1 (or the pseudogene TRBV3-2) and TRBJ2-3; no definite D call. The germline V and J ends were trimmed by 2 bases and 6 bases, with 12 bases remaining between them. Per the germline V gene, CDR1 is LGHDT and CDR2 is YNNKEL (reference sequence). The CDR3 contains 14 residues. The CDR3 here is CASSQPQNRDTQYF. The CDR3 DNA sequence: TGTGCCAGCAGCCAACCTCAAAACCGGGATACGCAGTATTTT.

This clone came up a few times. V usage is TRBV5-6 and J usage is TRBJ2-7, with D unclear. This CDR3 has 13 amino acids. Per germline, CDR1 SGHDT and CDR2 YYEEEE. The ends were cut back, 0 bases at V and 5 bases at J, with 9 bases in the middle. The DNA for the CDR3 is TGTGCCAGCAGCTTGGTTGGTTCTAACGAGCAGTACTTC. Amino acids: CASSLVGSNEQYF.

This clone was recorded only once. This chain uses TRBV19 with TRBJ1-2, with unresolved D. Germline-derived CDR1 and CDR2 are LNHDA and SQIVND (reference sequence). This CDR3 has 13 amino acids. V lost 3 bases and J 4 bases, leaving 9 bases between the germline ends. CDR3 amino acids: CASSIGRLYGYTF. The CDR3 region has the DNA TGTGCCAGTAGTATCGGGAGGCTCTATGGCTACACCTTC.

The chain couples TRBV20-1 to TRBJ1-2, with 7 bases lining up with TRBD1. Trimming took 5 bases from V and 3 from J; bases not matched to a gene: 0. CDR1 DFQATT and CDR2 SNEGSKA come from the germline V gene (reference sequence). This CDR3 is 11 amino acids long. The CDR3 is CSAGTDYGYTF. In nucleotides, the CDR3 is TGCAGTGCTGGGACAGACTATGGCTACACCTTC.

The CDR3 loop is CASSRGGGAEFLAFF. The CDR3 DNA reads as TGTGCCAGCTCCCGTGGGGGGGGCGCGGAATTCCTGGCTTTCTTT. The chain joins TRBV7-2 to TRBJ1-1, with D possibly being TRBD1 (6 bases). The CDR3 extends over 15 amino acids. Germline V gene data show CDR1 as SGHTA and CDR2 as FQGNSA. Trimming shortened V by 8 bases and J by 11 bases, and 27 bases separated the two germline ends. Complete variable domain (other parts from reference TRBV7-2 and TRBJ1-1): GAGVSQSPSNKVTEKGKDVELRCDPISGHTALYWYRQSLGQGLEFLIYFQGNSAPDKSGLPSDRFSAERTGGSVSTLTIQRTQQEDSAVYLCASSRGGGAEFLAFFGQGTRLTVV.

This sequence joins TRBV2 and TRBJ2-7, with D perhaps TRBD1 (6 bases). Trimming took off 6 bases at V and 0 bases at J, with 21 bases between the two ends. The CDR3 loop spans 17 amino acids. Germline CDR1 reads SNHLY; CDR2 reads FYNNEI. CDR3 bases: TGTGCCAGCAGAGAGACGGACAGATCCAACCTCTCCTACGAGCAGTACTTC. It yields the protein CASRETDRSNLSYEQYF. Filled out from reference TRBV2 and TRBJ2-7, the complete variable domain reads EPEVTQTPSHQVTQMGQEVILRCVPISNHLYFYWYRQILGQKVEFLVSFYNNEISEKSEIFDDQFSVERPDGSNFTLKIRSTKLEDSAMYFCASRETDRSNLSYEQYFGPGTRLTVT.

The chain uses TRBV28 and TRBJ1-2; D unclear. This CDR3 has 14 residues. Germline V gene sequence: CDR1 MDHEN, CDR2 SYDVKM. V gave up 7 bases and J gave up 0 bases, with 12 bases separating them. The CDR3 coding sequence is TGTGCCAGCACTACCGGGAGTTCTAACTATGGCTACACCTTC. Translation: CASTTGSSNYGYTF.